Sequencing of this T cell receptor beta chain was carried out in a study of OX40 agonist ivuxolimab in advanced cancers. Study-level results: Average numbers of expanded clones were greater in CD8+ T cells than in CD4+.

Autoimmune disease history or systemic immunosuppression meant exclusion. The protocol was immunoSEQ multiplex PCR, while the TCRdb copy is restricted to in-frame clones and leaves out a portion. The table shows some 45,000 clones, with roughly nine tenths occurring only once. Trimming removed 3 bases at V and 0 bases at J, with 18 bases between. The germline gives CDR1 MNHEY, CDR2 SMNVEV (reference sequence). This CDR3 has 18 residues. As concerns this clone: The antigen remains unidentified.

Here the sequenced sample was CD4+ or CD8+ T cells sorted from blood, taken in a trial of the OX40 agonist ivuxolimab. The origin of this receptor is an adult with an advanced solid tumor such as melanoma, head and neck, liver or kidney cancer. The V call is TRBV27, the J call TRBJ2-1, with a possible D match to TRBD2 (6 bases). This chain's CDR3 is CASSFLSGGAGSYNEQFF. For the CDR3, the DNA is TGTGCCAGCAGTTTCCTTAGTGGAGGGGCAGGCTCCTACAATGAGCAGTTCTTC.